This record concerns one T cell receptor (beta chain) sequence. Its binding antigen is unknown. There are no base qualities to consult, and no much larger clone falls within one base. This sample is drawn from a study of blood T cell repertoires in COVID-19 (TCRdb year 2020). As for the study more broadly: For ImmuneRACE Cohort 3, a participant was defined as recovered based on two consecutive negative NP/OP PCR tests, clearance by a healthcare professional, or resolution of symptoms. Sample metadata almost always included a de-identified subject ID, COVID-19 status, age in years and sex. The samples were drawn from the first 160 participants of the ongoing ImmuneRACE study and from more than 1,000 subjects provided by 6 global collaborators. Where HLA class I and class II types were available, the types were taken from metadata supplied by the sample provider, not from assay-based typing. The repertoires were made available in a free public database intended to serve as a resource for research on the immune response to SARS-CoV-2. The material from the prospective study consisted of cDNA or gDNA derived from T cells, B-cell-depleted T cells, or PBMCs. Collaborator samples came from the United States, Italy and Spain and covered acute and convalescent phases of COVID-19. Deeply sampled blood TCRbeta repertoires from subjects exposed to, actively infected with, or recovered from COVID-19 were included in the dataset.

TCRbeta CDR3 regions were amplified from genomic DNA by means of the immunoSEQ Assay, a bias-controlled multiplex PCR. As for the original processing: The number of nucleated cells in each sample was estimated by amplification of reference gene primers within the assay. Sequence reads were collapsed and filtered to measure the absolute abundance of every unique TCRbeta CDR3 rearrangement. For each sample, productive Simpson clonality was calculated as the square root of Simpson's diversity index across productive rearrangements. TCRdb took over this immuneACCESS table, retaining in-frame rearrangements with V and J assigned. Such tables are incomplete; in checked studies, under half of the missing clones stem from an unresolved V gene, and the remainder is unexplained. V, J and clone size derive from that table, while D and trimming were established from the DNA sequence. The table for this sample lists approximately 170,000 clones; 79% of them were counted only once. Together, the top ten hold about 20% of the sample.

Beyond this particular receptor, the publication reports: Clinical and demographic metadata were provided uncurated, with the amount varying by source and participant.

In the prospective study, participants were roughly 18 to 100 years old, resided in 24 geographic areas of the United States, and were enrolled through a virtual design. To assign participants to cohorts, the prospective study relied on clinical history that participants themselves reported in a screening survey and a study questionnaire. Mobile phlebotomists in the prospective study collected whole blood, serum and a nasopharyngeal or oropharyngeal swab from every participant. Prospective study participants could optionally give additional blood draws and questionnaires over a roughly two-month period. Before DNA extraction, prospective study blood samples were shipped either frozen or at room temperature. The CDR3 holds 15 amino acids from the cysteine to the phenylalanine. Kept here is only the CDR3 DNA, which spans 45 bases and is read in frame from base 1. V is clipped by 5 bases and J by 0 bases, and the sequence between their germline boundaries is 14 bases long. Sequences SGHTA (CDR1) and FQGNSA (CDR2) are obtained from the germline V gene.

Recombination connected TRBV7-2 to TRBJ2-7; a tentative D match to TRBD2 spans 6 bases. The sequence was obtained from a woman in her 70s in a cohort exposed to, infected with or recovered from COVID-19 (not recorded which). The specimen was PBMCs or T cells enriched from blood (not recorded which). The nucleotide sequence is TGTGCCAGCAGCACGGAAACGGGACTCTCCTACGAGCAGTACTTC. Its translation is CASSTETGLSYEQYF.